This T cell receptor (beta chain) was recorded in a study of shared clonotypes between healthy human individuals. This clone was seen only once. Germline V gene lookup returns CDR1 WNHNN and CDR2 SYGVQD (reference sequence). V lost 5 bases and J 9 bases, leaving 11 bases between the germline ends. The CDR3 runs to 12 residues. TCRdb keeps only in-frame clones here, not all; method: immunoSEQ multiplex PCR. This sample has approximately 340,000 clones, with around 79% found just once. Specimen: memory CD4+ T cells sorted from blood. Subset reported: CD45RA-negative fraction. The chain carries TRBV10-1 and TRBJ1-3; tentatively, D is TRBD1 (5 bases). This clonotype originated in a man aged 25-45 years in good health. CDR3 loop: CASSPPGGTIYF. In nucleotides, the CDR3 is TGCGCCAGCAGTCCTCCCGGGGGCACCATATATTTT.